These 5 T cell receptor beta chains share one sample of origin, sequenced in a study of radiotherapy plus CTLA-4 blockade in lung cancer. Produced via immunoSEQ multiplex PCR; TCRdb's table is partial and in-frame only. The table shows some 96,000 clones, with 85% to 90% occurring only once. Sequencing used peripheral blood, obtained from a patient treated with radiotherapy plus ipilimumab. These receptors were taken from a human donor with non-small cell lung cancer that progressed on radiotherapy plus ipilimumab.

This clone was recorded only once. CDR3 region: CASSPTGIGYTF. The CDR3, as DNA: TGTGCCAGCTCACCGACAGGTATCGGCTACACCTTC. The chain uses TRBV18 and TRBJ1-2, with D perhaps TRBD1 (6 bases). This CDR3 is 12 amino acids long. V lost 3 bases and J lost 8, with 10 bases in between. Germline V gene data show CDR1 as KGHSH and CDR2 as LQKENI.

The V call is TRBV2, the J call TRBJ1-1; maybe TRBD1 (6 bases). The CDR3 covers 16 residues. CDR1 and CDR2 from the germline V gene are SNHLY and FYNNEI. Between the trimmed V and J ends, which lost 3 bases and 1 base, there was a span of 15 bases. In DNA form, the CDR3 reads TGTGCCAGCAGTGATGCGACCGGGACACAGAACACTGAAGCTTTCTTT. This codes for CASSDATGTQNTEAFF.

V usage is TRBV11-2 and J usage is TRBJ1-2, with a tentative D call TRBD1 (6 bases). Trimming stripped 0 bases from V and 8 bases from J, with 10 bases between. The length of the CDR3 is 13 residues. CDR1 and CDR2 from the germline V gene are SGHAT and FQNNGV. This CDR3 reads CASSLDGGRGYTF. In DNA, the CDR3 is TGTGCCAGCAGCTTAGATGGGGGGCGCGGCTACACCTTC.

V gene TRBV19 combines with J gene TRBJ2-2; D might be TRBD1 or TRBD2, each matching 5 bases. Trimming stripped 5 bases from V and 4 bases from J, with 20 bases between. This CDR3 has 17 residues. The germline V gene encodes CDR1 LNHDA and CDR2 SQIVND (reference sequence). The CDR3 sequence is CASSSRRDPTGTGELFF. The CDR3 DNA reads TGTGCCAGTAGTTCGCGCAGGGACCCAACCGGCACCGGGGAGCTGTTTTTT.

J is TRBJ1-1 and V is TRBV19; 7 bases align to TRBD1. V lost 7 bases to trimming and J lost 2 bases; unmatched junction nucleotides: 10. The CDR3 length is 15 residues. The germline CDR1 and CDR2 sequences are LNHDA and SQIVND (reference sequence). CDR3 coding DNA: TGTGCCAGTAAAACGGGGGACAGCGCCAACACTGAAGCTTTCTTT. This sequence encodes CASKTGDSANTEAFF.